Below, 19 T cell receptor beta chains from the same sample are listed, as sequenced in a study of control samples from healthy donors and cancer patients. TCRdb's table, derived via immunoSEQ multiplex PCR, lists solely in-frame clones and lacks some. The table has 170,000 or so clones, 85% to 95% seen once; the top ten hold 1.3%. Material for sequencing was blood. The origin of the receptors is a woman aged 18 to 35 in good health.

J is TRBJ1-5 and V is TRBV27, with D perhaps TRBD1 (6 bases). This CDR3 is 14 amino acids long. V lost 10 bases and J lost 7, with 20 bases in between. Germline CDR1 and CDR2: MNHEY and SMNVEV (reference sequence). The CDR3 is CATSREQGGQPQHF. In nucleotides, the CDR3 is TGTGCCACCTCAAGGGAACAGGGAGGGCAGCCCCAGCATTTT.

The V call is TRBV13, the J call TRBJ2-7; no reliable D call. This CDR3 has 13 residues. CDR1 is PRHDT, CDR2 FYEKMQ, per germline (reference sequence). Trimming removed 4 bases at V and 1 base at J, with 8 bases between. The CDR3 DNA reads as TGTGCCAGCAGCTCCCCAGAGTCCTACGAGCAGTACTTC. Its protein is CASSSPESYEQYF.

This clone has a single count. The chain is built from TRBV29-1 and TRBJ2-1; the D call may be TRBD1 or TRBD2 (6 bases each). V was pared by 7 bases and J by 6 bases, with 16 bases between. This CDR3 is 13 amino acids long. Germline V gives CDR1 SQVTM, CDR2 ANQGSEA. The CDR3 sequence is CSALGGLANEQFF. CDR3 nucleotide sequence: TGCAGCGCATTAGGGGGGCTGGCCAATGAGCAGTTCTTC.

This clone was observed once. The rearrangement joins TRBV6-5 to TRBJ1-1; 7 nucleotides match TRBD1. Trimming took 7 bases from V and 2 from J; bases not matched to a gene: 4. The CDR3 totals 13 residues. Germline CDR1 reads MNHEY; CDR2 reads SVGAGI. The DNA for the CDR3 is TGTGCCAGCACGAGGGGGCTTAACACTGAAGCTTTCTTT. This sequence encodes CASTRGLNTEAFF.

The chain couples TRBV19 to TRBJ1-3; 7 nucleotides align to TRBD1. The junction had 0 bases not matched to a gene; V was cut back by 4 bases and J by 3 bases. The germline CDR1 and CDR2 sequences are LNHDA and SQIVND (reference sequence). CDR3 length: 13 amino acids. This CDR3 is CASSRTGGNTIYF. CDR3 sequence (DNA): TGTGCCAGTAGTAGGACAGGTGGAAACACCATATATTTT.

DNA for the CDR3: TGCGCCAGCAGCCAAGTTTTTGCGGGCAGAGCTGAGGGCTACACCTTC. This translates into CASSQVFAGRAEGYTF. The rearrangement links TRBV4-3 to TRBJ1-2; D unresolved. Between the trimmed V and J ends, which lost 1 base and 8 bases, there was a span of 20 bases. In germline, CDR1 is LGHNA, CDR2 YSLEER. This CDR3 has 16 residues.

This chain joins TRBV11-1 and TRBJ1-1; the match to TRBD1 covers 8 bases. CDR1 is SGHAT and CDR2 is FQDESV in the germline V gene (reference sequence). V lost 5 bases, J lost 11 bases, and 7 bases stayed unmatched. This CDR3 is 12 amino acids long. In DNA, the CDR3 is TGTGCCAGCAGCATGGACAGGGTAAGGGCTTTCTTT. It yields the protein CASSMDRVRAFF.

The V gene is TRBV28, the J gene TRBJ1-5; D call uncertain. Germline V gives CDR1 MDHEN, CDR2 SYDVKM. The CDR3 consists of 13 residues. With 4 bases removed from V and 5 bases from J, the gap between germline ends came to 9 bases. The CDR3 nucleotides read TGTGCCAGCAGTTCCTGGACTGATCAGCCCCAGCATTTT. Translating it yields CASSSWTDQPQHF.

The chain employs TRBV10-1 and TRBJ1-1, with unresolved D. The CDR3 has 13 residues. Trimming cost V 5 bases and J 3 bases, with 10 bases left between them. Germline V lookup: CDR1 WNHNN, CDR2 SYGVQD (reference sequence). CDR3 in DNA: TGCGCCAGCAGTTTTAGGGTGGACACTGAAGCTTTCTTT. This translates into CASSFRVDTEAFF.

The DNA for the CDR3 is TGTGCCAGCAGTCCTTGGCCCCCCCCGGCCAGGGGGCTCTTGAGCTCTGGAAACACCATATATTTT. Translation gives CASSPWPPPARGLLSSGNTIYF. The chain has TRBV28 and TRBJ1-3; 8 nucleotides agree with TRBD1. The CDR3 is made up of 22 amino acids. Germline CDR1 MDHEN, CDR2 SYDVKM. V trimming: 5 bases; J trimming: 0 bases; junction bases outside the gene matches: 24.

The rearrangement joins TRBV6-1 to TRBJ1-2; maybe TRBD1 (6 bases). The germline gives CDR1 MNHNS, CDR2 SASEGT. The CDR3 runs to 13 residues. The germline V and J ends were trimmed by 1 base and 7 bases, with 10 bases remaining between them. The CDR3 spells CASSEVAQGGYTF. The CDR3 DNA reads TGTGCCAGCAGTGAAGTGGCACAGGGTGGCTACACCTTC.

This clone was counted a single time. This chain uses TRBV3-1 (or the pseudogene TRBV3-2) with TRBJ1-1; the D is unclear. The CDR3 loop spans 16 amino acids. Germline CDR1 reads LGHDT; CDR2 reads YNNKEL (reference sequence). V was pared by 2 bases and J by 3 bases, with 16 bases between. The CDR3 nucleotides are TGTGCCAGCAGCCAAACCGCGGCGGTGAGGGACACTGAAGCTTTCTTT. It specifies CASSQTAAVRDTEAFF.

This sequence joins TRBV18 and TRBJ1-4; possibly TRBD1 for D (5 bases). The V end was cut by 3 bases, the J end by 7 bases, with 9 bases between. There are 13 residues in the CDR3. Germline loops: CDR1 KGHSH, CDR2 LQKENI. The CDR3 DNA reads as TGTGCCAGCTCACCGCTTGACAGTGAAAAACTGTTTTTT. Amino acid sequence: CASSPLDSEKLFF. The full variable domain, rest sourced from reference TRBV18 and TRBJ1-4, is NAGVMQNPRHLVRRRGQEARLRCSPMKGHSHVYWYRQLPEEGLKFMVYLQKENIIDESGMPKERFSAEFPKEGPSILRIQQVVRGDSAAYFCASSPLDSEKLFFGSGTQLSVL.

This chain uses TRBV12-3 or TRBV12-4 with TRBJ1-1, with 7 nucleotides matching TRBD1. Trimming at V came to 6 bases and at J to 13 bases, leaving 11 bases not matched to a gene. This CDR3 has 12 residues. Here the CDR3 DNA reads TGTGCCAGCAGCTATGGGACAGATGAGGGTTTCTTT. Amino acid sequence: CASSYGTDEGFF.

The chain joins TRBV7-9 to TRBJ2-5, with TRBD2 matching 7 bases. The J segment lost 5 bases and the V segment lost 5 bases, leaving 8 bases of the junction unmatched. This CDR3 is built from 14 residues. Germline lookup yields CDR1 SEHNR and CDR2 FQNEAQ (reference sequence). The CDR3 DNA sequence: TGTGCCAGCAGCCTGAGCGGGACCCCCGAGACCCAGTACTTC. Amino acid sequence: CASSLSGTPETQYF.

The chain links TRBV20-1 to TRBJ1-5, with a tentative D call TRBD1 (5 bases). V gave up 3 bases and J gave up 5 bases, with 8 bases separating them. Germline lookup yields CDR1 DFQATT and CDR2 SNEGSKA (reference sequence). The CDR3 length is 12 residues. The CDR3 nucleotides read TGCAGTGCTAGTCCCAGGGATCAGCCCCAGCATTTT. Protein product: CSASPRDQPQHF.

Only one count was recorded for this clone. This chain joins TRBV4-1 and TRBJ1-2; weak D call: TRBD1 (6 bases). CDR1 is MGHRA and CDR2 is YSYEKL in the germline V gene. Trimming cost V 0 bases and J 2 bases, with 16 bases left between them. This CDR3 is 17 amino acids long. Here the CDR3 reads CASSQEVLPTGNYGYTF. The CDR3 DNA follows: TGCGCCAGCAGCCAAGAAGTTCTCCCGACAGGAAACTATGGCTACACCTTC.

The chain is built from TRBV9 and TRBJ1-1, with a tentative D call TRBD1 (5 bases). CDR1 and CDR2 (germline): SGDLS, YYNGEE. CDR3 length: 14 amino acids. Trimming took 10 bases from V and 0 from J, leaving 16 bases between them. The CDR3 region is CAPGGNSLNTEAFF. The CDR3 DNA reads as TGTGCCCCCGGGGGAAATTCATTGAACACTGAAGCTTTCTTT.

The rearrangement joins TRBV7-9 to TRBJ2-5, with TRBD1 matching 8 bases. Germline CDR1 reads SEHNR; CDR2 reads FQNEAQ (reference sequence). The CDR3 contains 18 residues. V lost 1 base and J lost 2; bases outside the gene matches: 12. CDR3 amino acids: CASSLVLTGARQQETQYF. The CDR3 bases are TGTGCCAGCAGCTTAGTCCTGACAGGGGCGAGGCAACAAGAGACCCAGTACTTC.